A single sample gave rise to the 3 T cell receptor beta chains below, sequenced in a study of blood T cell repertoires in COVID-19. Sequenced by immunoSEQ multiplex PCR; TCRdb stores in-frame clones only, minus some. The data contain around 37,000 clones, 90% of them singletons. Sequenced input: peripheral blood. The receptors shown here come from a man in his 60s with active or convalescent COVID-19.

J is TRBJ1-2 and V is TRBV9; a possible D gene is TRBD1 (5 bases). CDR1 is SGDLS and CDR2 is YYNGEE in the germline V gene. This CDR3 has 12 residues. V was shortened by 7 bases and J by 0 bases, with 7 bases between the two germline ends. This CDR3 is CASFRANYGYTF. The CDR3 DNA follows: TGTGCCAGCTTCAGGGCTAACTATGGCTACACCTTC.

The chain is built from TRBV2 and TRBJ2-7, with 8 bases aligning to TRBD1. Germline V gene sequence: CDR1 SNHLY, CDR2 FYNNEI. This CDR3 region has 14 residues. V lost 3 bases, J lost 7 bases, and 8 bases stayed unmatched. The CDR3 DNA follows: TGTGCCAGCAGTGAGGCAGGGGGCGCGGGGGAGCAGTACTTC. As protein: CASSEAGGAGEQYF. Based on the CDR3 plus reference TRBV2 and TRBJ2-7, the full variable domain is EPEVTQTPSHQVTQMGQEVILRCVPISNHLYFYWYRQILGQKVEFLVSFYNNEISEKSEIFDDQFSVERPDGSNFTLKIRSTKLEDSAMYFCASSEAGGAGEQYFGPGTRLTVT.

The chain's CDR3 is CASSGSGAYEQYF. The CDR3 DNA reads TGCGCCAGCAGTGGATCCGGGGCCTACGAGCAGTACTTC. V is TRBV10-2 and J is TRBJ2-7; perhaps TRBD2 as D (5 bases). Germline V lookup: CDR1 WSHSY, CDR2 SAAADI. V was clipped by 4 bases and J by 2 bases, with 9 bases between them. This CDR3 region has 13 residues.